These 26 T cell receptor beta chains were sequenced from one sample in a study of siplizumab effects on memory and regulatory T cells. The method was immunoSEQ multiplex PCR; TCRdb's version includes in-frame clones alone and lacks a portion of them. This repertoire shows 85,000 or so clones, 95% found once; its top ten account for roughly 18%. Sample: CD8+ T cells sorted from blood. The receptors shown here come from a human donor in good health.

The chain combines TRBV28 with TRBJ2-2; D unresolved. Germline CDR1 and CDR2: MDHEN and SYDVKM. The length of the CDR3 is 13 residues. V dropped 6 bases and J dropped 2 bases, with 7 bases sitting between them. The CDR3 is CASSFDNTGELFF. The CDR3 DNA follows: TGTGCCAGCAGCTTCGATAACACCGGGGAGCTGTTTTTT. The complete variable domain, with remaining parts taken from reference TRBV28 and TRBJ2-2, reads DVKVTQSSRYLVKRTGEKVFLECVQDMDHENMFWYRQDPGLGLRLIYFSYDVKMKEKGDIPEGYSVSREKKERFSLILESASTNQTSMYLCASSFDNTGELFFGEGSRLTVL.

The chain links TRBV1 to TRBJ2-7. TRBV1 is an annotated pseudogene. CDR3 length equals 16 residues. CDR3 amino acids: CTSSQEGIEPDYEQYF. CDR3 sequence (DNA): TGCACCAGCAGCCAAGAAGGGATAGAACCGGACTACGAGCAGTACTTC.

CDR3 coding DNA: TGTGCCAGCAGCTCGTTATTAGCGGGAGCGGCATATGACGAGCAGTACTTC. Amino acids: CASSSLLAGAAYDEQYF. This chain links TRBV7-9 with TRBJ2-7, with 9 bases lining up with TRBD2. The CDR3 covers 17 residues. The germline gives CDR1 SEHNR, CDR2 FQNEAQ (reference sequence). With 4 bases clipped from V and 5 bases from J, the junction kept 15 bases outside the gene matches.

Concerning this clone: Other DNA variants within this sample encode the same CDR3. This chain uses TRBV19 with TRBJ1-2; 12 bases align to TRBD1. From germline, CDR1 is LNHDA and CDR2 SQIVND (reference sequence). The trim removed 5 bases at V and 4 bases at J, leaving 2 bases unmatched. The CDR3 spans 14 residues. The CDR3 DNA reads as TGTGCCAGTAGTCCGGGACAGGGGGCCTATGGCTACACCTTC. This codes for CASSPGQGAYGYTF. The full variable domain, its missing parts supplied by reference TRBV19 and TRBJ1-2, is DGGITQSPKYLFRKEGQNVTLSCEQNLNHDAMYWYRQDPGQGLRLIYYSQIVNDFQKGDIAEGYSVSREKKESFPLTVTSAQKNPTAFYLCASSPGQGAYGYTFGSGTRLTVV.

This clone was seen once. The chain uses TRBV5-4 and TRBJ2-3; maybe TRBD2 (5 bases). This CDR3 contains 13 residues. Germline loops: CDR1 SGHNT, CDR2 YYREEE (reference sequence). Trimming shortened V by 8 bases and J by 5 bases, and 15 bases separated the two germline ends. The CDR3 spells CASWEIGVDTQYF. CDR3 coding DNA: TGTGCCAGTTGGGAGATCGGGGTAGATACGCAGTATTTT.

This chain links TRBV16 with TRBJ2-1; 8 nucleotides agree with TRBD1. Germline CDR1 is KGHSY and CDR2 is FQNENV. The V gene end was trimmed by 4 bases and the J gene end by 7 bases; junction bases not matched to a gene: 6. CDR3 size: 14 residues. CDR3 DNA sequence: TGTGCCAGCAGCCGAGGGGACAGGAGAAATGAGCAGTTCTTC. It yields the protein CASSRGDRRNEQFF.

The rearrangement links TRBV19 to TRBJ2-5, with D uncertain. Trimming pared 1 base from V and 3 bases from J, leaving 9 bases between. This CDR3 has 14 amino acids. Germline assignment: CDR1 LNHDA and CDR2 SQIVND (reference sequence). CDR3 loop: CASSIAGSKETQYF. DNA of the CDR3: TGTGCCAGTAGTATAGCCGGCAGCAAAGAGACCCAGTACTTC.

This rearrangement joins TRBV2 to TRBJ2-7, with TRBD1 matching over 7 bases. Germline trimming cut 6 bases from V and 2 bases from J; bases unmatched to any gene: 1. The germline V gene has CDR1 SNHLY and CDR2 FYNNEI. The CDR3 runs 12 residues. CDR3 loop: CASRDRTYEQYF. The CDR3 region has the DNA TGTGCCAGCAGGGACAGGACCTACGAGCAGTACTTC.

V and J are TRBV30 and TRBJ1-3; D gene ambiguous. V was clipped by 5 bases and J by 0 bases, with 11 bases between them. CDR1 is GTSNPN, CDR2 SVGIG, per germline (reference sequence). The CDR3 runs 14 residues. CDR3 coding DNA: TGTGCCTGGGACCTACTGAGCTCTGGAAACACCATATATTTT. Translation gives CAWDLLSSGNTIYF.

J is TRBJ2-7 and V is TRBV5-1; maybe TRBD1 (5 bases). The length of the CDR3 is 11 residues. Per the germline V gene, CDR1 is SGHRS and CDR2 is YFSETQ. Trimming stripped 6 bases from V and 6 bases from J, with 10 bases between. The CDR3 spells CASKGASEQYF. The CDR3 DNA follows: TGCGCCAGCAAAGGGGCCTCCGAGCAGTACTTC.

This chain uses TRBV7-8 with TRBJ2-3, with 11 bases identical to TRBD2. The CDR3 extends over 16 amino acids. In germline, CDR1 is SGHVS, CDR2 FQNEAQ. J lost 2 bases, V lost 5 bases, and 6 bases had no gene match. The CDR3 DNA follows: TGTGCCAGCAGCCAACGACTAGCGGGAATCACAGATACGCAGTATTTT. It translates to CASSQRLAGITDTQYF.

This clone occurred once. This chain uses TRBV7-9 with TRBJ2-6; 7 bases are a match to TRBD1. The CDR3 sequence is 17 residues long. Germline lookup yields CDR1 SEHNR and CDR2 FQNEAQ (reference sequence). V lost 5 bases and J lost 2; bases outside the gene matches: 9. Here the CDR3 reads CASSVRQGMTGANVLTF. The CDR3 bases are TGTGCCAGCAGCGTACGACAGGGTATGACTGGGGCCAACGTCCTGACTTTC.

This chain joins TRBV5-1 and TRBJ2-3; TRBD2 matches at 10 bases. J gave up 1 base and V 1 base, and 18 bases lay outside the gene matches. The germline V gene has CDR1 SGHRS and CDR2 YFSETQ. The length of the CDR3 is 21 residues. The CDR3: CASSLSSGRNGLAEGTDTQYF. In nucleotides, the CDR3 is TGCGCCAGCAGCTTGTCCTCTGGTCGGAATGGACTAGCGGAAGGCACAGATACGCAGTATTTT.

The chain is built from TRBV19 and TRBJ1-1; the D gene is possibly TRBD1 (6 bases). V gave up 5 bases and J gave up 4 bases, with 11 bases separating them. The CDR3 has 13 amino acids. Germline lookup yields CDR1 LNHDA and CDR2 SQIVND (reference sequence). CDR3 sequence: CASSYGGPTEAFF. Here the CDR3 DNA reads TGTGCCAGTAGTTACGGGGGGCCCACTGAAGCTTTCTTT.

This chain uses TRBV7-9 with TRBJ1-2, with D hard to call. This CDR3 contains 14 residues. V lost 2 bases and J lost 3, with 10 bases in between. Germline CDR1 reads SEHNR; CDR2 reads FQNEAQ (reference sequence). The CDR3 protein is CASSLSTSYYGYTF. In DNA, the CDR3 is TGTGCCAGCAGCTTATCGACGTCGTACTATGGCTACACCTTC.

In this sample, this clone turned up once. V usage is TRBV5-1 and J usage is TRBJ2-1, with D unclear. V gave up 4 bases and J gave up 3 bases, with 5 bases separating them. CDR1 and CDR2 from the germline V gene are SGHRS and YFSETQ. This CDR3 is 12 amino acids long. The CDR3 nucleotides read TGCGCCAGCAGCAACAACTACAATGAGCAGTTCTTC. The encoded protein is CASSNNYNEQFF.

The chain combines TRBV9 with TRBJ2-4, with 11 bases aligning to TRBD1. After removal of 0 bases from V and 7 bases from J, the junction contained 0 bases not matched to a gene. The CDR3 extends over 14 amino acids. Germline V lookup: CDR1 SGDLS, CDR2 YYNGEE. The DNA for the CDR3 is TGTGCCAGCAGCGTAGGGGACAGGGGGAACATTCAGTACTTC. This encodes CASSVGDRGNIQYF.

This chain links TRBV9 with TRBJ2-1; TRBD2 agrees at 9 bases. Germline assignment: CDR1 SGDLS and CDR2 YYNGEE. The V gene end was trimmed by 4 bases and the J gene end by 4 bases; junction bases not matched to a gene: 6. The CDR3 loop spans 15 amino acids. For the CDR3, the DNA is TGTGCCAGCAGCCCCCCGGCGGGAGGGTACAATGAGCAGTTCTTC. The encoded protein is CASSPPAGGYNEQFF.

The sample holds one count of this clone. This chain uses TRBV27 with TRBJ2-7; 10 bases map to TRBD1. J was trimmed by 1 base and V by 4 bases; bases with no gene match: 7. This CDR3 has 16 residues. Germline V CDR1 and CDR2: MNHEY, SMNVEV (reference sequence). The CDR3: CASSSRQGAGSYEQYF. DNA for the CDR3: TGTGCCAGCAGTTCCCGACAGGGGGCAGGGTCCTACGAGCAGTACTTC.

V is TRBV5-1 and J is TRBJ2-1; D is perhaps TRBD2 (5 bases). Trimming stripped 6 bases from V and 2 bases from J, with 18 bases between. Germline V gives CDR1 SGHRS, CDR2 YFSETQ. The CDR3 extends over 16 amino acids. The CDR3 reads CASIPGGSDTYNEQFF. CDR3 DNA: TGCGCCAGCATTCCCGGAGGCTCAGATACCTACAATGAGCAGTTCTTC.

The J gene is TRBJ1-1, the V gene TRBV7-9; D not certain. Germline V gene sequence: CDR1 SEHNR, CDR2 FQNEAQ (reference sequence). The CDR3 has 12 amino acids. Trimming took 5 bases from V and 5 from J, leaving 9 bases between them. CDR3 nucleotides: TGTGCCAGCAGCGCCACGTGGACTGAAGCTTTCTTT. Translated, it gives CASSATWTEAFF.

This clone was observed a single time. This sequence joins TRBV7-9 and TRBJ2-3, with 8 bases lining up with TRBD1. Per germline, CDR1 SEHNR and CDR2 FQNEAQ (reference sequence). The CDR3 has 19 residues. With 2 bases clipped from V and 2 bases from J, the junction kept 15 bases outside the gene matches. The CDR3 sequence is CASSLNDGRGRFITDTQYF. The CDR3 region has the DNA TGTGCCAGCAGCTTAAATGATGGCAGGGGGCGTTTCATCACAGATACGCAGTATTTT.

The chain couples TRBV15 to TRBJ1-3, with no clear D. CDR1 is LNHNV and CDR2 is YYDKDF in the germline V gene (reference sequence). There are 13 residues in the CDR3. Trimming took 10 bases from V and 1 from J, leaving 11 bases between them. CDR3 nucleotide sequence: TGTGCCAAAGACACGGCGTCTGGAAACACCATATATTTT. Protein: CAKDTASGNTIYF.

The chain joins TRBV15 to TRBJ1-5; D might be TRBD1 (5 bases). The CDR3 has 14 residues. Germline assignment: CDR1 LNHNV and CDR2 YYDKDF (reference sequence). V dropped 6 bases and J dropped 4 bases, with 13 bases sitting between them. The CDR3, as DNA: TGTGCCACCAGACGGGACGGCTGGAATCAGCCCCAGCATTTT. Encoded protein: CATRRDGWNQPQHF.

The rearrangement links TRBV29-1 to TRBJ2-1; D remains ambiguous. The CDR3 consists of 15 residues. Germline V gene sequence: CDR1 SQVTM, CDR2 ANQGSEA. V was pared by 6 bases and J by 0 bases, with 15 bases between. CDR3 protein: CSVQTRASSYNEQFF. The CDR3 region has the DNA TGCAGCGTACAGACGCGAGCCAGCTCCTACAATGAGCAGTTCTTC.

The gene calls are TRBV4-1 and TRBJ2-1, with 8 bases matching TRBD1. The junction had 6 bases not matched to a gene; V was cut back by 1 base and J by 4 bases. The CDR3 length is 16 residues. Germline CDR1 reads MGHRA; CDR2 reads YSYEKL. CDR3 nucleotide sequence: TGCGCCAGCAGCCAAGTACCGGGACAGGAGTACAATGAGCAGTTCTTC. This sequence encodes CASSQVPGQEYNEQFF.